The 17 T cell receptor beta chains reported below all come from one sample, sequenced in a study of blood T cell repertoires in COVID-19 (dated by TCRdb to about 2020). Receptors were amplified or captured by the immunoSEQ multiplex PCR assay. As stored in TCRdb, this immuneACCESS dataset retains in-frame rearrangements with V and J assigned. A fraction of the clones does not appear; measured against another copy, unresolved V genes explain less than half of the discrepancy, and the remainder lacks a known reason. The table for this sample lists roughly 59,000 clones; around 80% of them were counted only once. The ten top clones hold roughly 9.8% of the sample. The sequenced sample was peripheral blood. All receptors derive from a human donor in a cohort sampled during active COVID-19.

In this sample, this clone turned up a few times. This chain connects TRBV27 to TRBJ1-2; D may be TRBD1 (6 bases). CDR3 length: 14 residues. Trimming cost V 5 bases and J 3 bases, with 13 bases left between them. Per germline, CDR1 MNHEY and CDR2 SMNVEV (reference sequence). The CDR3 is CASSAGQYHYGYTF. DNA for the CDR3: TGTGCCAGCAGTGCCGGACAGTACCACTATGGCTACACCTTC.

The rearrangement links TRBV19 to TRBJ1-2; TRBD1 matches at 7 bases. V dropped 5 bases and J dropped 3; count of bases not matched to a gene: 6. Germline values: CDR1 LNHDA, CDR2 SQIVND (reference sequence). The CDR3 has 14 amino acids. The CDR3 is CASSVGTADYGYTF. CDR3 in DNA: TGTGCCAGTAGTGTTGGGACAGCTGACTATGGCTACACCTTC.

This clone was seen only once. This sequence joins TRBV11-3 and TRBJ2-3; 16 positions agree with TRBD2. The CDR3 runs 16 residues. Germline assignment: CDR1 SGHNT and CDR2 YENEEA. V was clipped by 5 bases and J by 6 bases; unmatched bases: 5. CDR3 region: CASSQPGLAGGDTQYF. The CDR3 DNA is TGTGCCAGCAGCCAGCCGGGACTAGCGGGAGGGGATACGCAGTATTTT.

This clone was observed a handful of times. The gene calls are TRBV4-2 and TRBJ2-6, with D perhaps matching TRBD2 (5 bases). Germline V CDR1 and CDR2: LGHNA, YNFKEQ. The CDR3 length is 15 residues. Trimming cost V 2 bases and J 1 base, with 6 bases left between them. The CDR3 bases are TGTGCCAGCAGCCAACCGGGGTCTGGGGCCAACGTCCTGACTTTC. Translated, it gives CASSQPGSGANVLTF.

V and J are TRBV9 and TRBJ1-1; D might be TRBD1 (6 bases). This CDR3 comprises 15 residues. The germline CDR1 and CDR2 sequences are SGDLS and YYNGEE. Trimming pared 4 bases from V and 7 bases from J, leaving 20 bases between. The CDR3 DNA reads TGTGCCAGCAGCCCTCAACTGCGGGGGCAAAGTGAAGCTTTCTTT. It codes for CASSPQLRGQSEAFF. Using reference TRBV9 and TRBJ1-1 for the parts outside the CDR3, the full variable domain is DSGVTQTPKHLITATGQRVTLRCSPRSGDLSVYWYQQSLDQGLQFLIQYYNGEERAKGNILERFSAQQFPDLHSELNLSSLELGDSALYFCASSPQLRGQSEAFFGQGTRLTVV.

For the CDR3, the DNA is TGTGCCAGCCAGACTCCGGGACAGGGAGTCTCCTACGAGCAGTACTTC. This gives the protein CASQTPGQGVSYEQYF. The J gene is TRBJ2-7, the V gene TRBV19; TRBD1 agrees at 9 bases. The CDR3 extends over 16 amino acids. The germline gives CDR1 LNHDA, CDR2 SQIVND (reference sequence). V lost 9 bases to trimming and J lost 0 bases; unmatched junction nucleotides: 12.

This clone occurred once. J is TRBJ2-5 and V is TRBV14; tentatively, D is TRBD2 (6 bases). CDR3 length equals 16 residues. V lost 3 bases and J lost 5, with 19 bases in between. CDR1 and CDR2 from the germline V gene are SGHDN and FVKESK. In DNA form, the CDR3 reads TGTGCCAGCAGCCATATCCCGGGCCGGGGGAGCGAGACCCAGTACTTC. As protein: CASSHIPGRGSETQYF.

The chain uses TRBV19 and TRBJ2-7; 7 positions agree with TRBD2. V shed 5 bases, J shed 3 bases, and the junction held 4 bases outside the gene matches. CDR1 and CDR2 (germline): LNHDA, SQIVND (reference sequence). The CDR3 spans 13 residues. Here the CDR3 DNA reads TGTGCCAGTAGTTGGGGAGGGATCTACGAGCAGTACTTC. It yields the protein CASSWGGIYEQYF.

The DNA of the CDR3 is TGTGCCAGCAGTTATAGGGCTAGCCTCCTGGATGAGCAGTTCTTC. Amino acids: CASSYRASLLDEQFF. This sequence joins TRBV6-2 or TRBV6-3 and TRBJ2-1, with a possible D match to TRBD2 (5 bases). With 3 bases removed from V and 8 bases from J, the gap between germline ends came to 17 bases. The CDR3 is 15 amino acids. CDR1 MNHEY and CDR2 SVGEGT come from the germline V gene.

In its sample, this clone was seen a few times. The chain joins TRBV4-3 to TRBJ1-4; no clear D gene. The CDR3 sequence is 16 residues long. The germline V gene encodes CDR1 LGHNA and CDR2 YSLEER. V lost 1 base to trimming and J lost 5 bases, with 14 bases between them. The CDR3 here is CASSQAAGFSNEKLFF. The CDR3 DNA sequence: TGCGCCAGCAGCCAAGCCGCCGGGTTTTCAAATGAAAAACTGTTTTTT.

The rearrangement joins TRBV28 to TRBJ1-5, with D maybe TRBD1 (6 bases). The CDR3 has 14 amino acids. V was trimmed by 11 bases and J by 2 bases, leaving 16 bases between them. CDR1 is MDHEN and CDR2 is SYDVKM in the germline V gene. CDR3 bases: TGTGCCGGCCGGGACATGGGCGGCAATCAGCCCCAGCATTTT. It yields the protein CAGRDMGGNQPQHF.

The rearrangement uses TRBV28 and TRBJ2-3, with 9 bases matching TRBD2. With V trimmed by 5 bases and J by 5 bases, 2 bases remained unmatched. Germline CDR1 and CDR2: MDHEN and SYDVKM. The CDR3 has 13 residues. CDR3 in amino acids: CASSLAGIDTQYF. The CDR3 region has the DNA TGTGCCAGCAGTCTAGCGGGAATAGATACGCAGTATTTT.

The V and J genes are TRBV5-4 and TRBJ2-1; 9 bases are a match to TRBD1. CDR3 length: 15 amino acids. Germline V gene sequence: CDR1 SGHNT, CDR2 YYREEE (reference sequence). Trimming at V came to 4 bases and at J to 8 bases, leaving 10 bases not matched to a gene. DNA of the CDR3: TGTGCCAGCAGCATAACAGGGGGCATCATGGATGAGCAGTTCTTC. Encoded protein: CASSITGGIMDEQFF.

This clone appeared once. The chain combines TRBV27 with TRBJ2-2, with a tentative D call TRBD2 (5 bases). CDR1 and CDR2 (germline): MNHEY, SMNVEV (reference sequence). V was pared by 5 bases and J by 7 bases, with 8 bases between. The CDR3 length is 12 residues. This chain's CDR3 is CASSPRGGELFF. The CDR3 bases are TGTGCCAGCAGTCCCCGGGGCGGGGAGCTGTTTTTT.

This clone has a single count. The chain carries TRBV6-5 and TRBJ2-7; the match to TRBD2 covers 8 bases. The CDR3 contains 15 residues. Germline-derived CDR1 and CDR2 are MNHEY and SVGAGI. Trimming cost V 5 bases and J 6 bases; bases outside gene matches: 12. CDR3 sequence: CASSLSRVAGSEQYF. CDR3 in DNA: TGTGCCAGCAGTCTGTCGCGAGTAGCGGGATCCGAGCAGTACTTC.

The chain couples TRBV20-1 to TRBJ1-2; 7 bases are shared with TRBD1. The CDR3 loop spans 10 amino acids. Germline CDR1 reads DFQATT; CDR2 reads SNEGSKA (reference sequence). J gave up 13 bases and V 3 bases, and 5 bases lay outside the gene matches. Here the CDR3 DNA reads TGCAGTGCTAGCGACAGGGTGGGCACCTTC. Protein product: CSASDRVGTF.

The V gene is TRBV11-1, the J gene TRBJ2-1; 9 bases are a match to TRBD2. The CDR3 loop spans 15 amino acids. V dropped 0 bases and J dropped 9; count of bases not matched to a gene: 6. Germline CDR1 is SGHAT and CDR2 is FQDESV (reference sequence). The CDR3 bases are TGTGCCAGCAGCTTAGCGCGCGGGAGGGCGGCTGAGCAGTTCTTC. Translated, it gives CASSLARGRAAEQFF.